This TCR beta chain was identified in a study of CD8 T cells in Susac syndrome (dated by TCRdb to about 2019). Regarding the study in general: The study used repertoire sequencing to test whether antigen drove CD8+ T cell activation and differentiation in Susac syndrome. The study compared CD8+ T cell repertoire clonality among about a dozen healthy donors, roughly 14 Susac syndrome patients and 15 multiple sclerosis patients. General study outcomes and caveats: The study acknowledged that relatively few individuals were included in the TCR sequencing and HLA analysis.

As concerns this clonotype: Its antigen target is currently unknown. Base quality data are lacking; no much larger clone is found one base away.

RNA was extracted using the RNeasy kit, and about 0.5 to 1 ug of the RNA was reverse transcribed with random hexamers. The immunoSEQ multiplex PCR assay, covering 54 Vbeta and 13 Jbeta segments, was used to amplify TCR beta CDR3 regions. Bias from PCR amplification was corrected by using a synthetic template baseline for primer optimization and for computational correction. As for how the authors treated the data: Reads were annotated to V, D and J genes according to IMGT and were analyzed with immunoSEQ Analyzer, with only productive sequences retained. Clonality was calculated as one minus the Shannon entropy normalized by log2 of the number of productive unique sequences. For each patient and control, public and private clones were evaluated within the 100 most prevalent clones. Clones were defined as Susac-specific when absent from the healthy and MS cohorts, from roughly 1,100 published viral clones and from other ImmuneACCESS disease sequences. The public sequencing data were trimmed at Q25 with fastp and processed into clonotypes with MiXCR by TCRdb, which kept only in-frame beta chains. Duplicate CDR3 protein sequences are folded into a single record with the most common DNA and genes. V and J calls and clone size were set by TCRdb, not the authors. The sample table holds some 400,000 distinct CDR3 sequences, of which more than 70% were seen once. Around 0.12% of the sample comes from the top ten.

Relative to germline, V is missing 0 bases and J is missing 4 bases, with 9 bases of the junction outside any gene match. As encoded in the germline V gene, CDR1 is MGHRA while CDR2 is YSYEKL. From cysteine to phenylalanine, the CDR3 is 16 amino acids long. The DNA shown is the 48-base CDR3, in frame from base 1. Peripheral blood CD8+ and CD4+ T cells from healthy donors, Susac syndrome patients and multiple sclerosis patients were profiled by high-throughput TCR beta sequencing. The multiple sclerosis controls were treatment-naive patients whose relapsing-remitting disease, either stable or active, fulfilled the revised McDonald criteria. Bulk CD8+ and CD4+ T cells were purified by magnetic negative isolation, whereas CD8+ TEMRA cells were enriched by FACS. Blood was drawn into EDTA tubes, processed within 24 hours, and PBMCs were isolated by density gradient centrifugation. PBMCs intended for TCR sequencing were cryopreserved in liquid nitrogen and thawed later in a water bath at 37 degrees C. The sorted or isolated CD4+, CD8+ and CD8+ TEMRA cells reached a purity of at least 90%.

The sample taken for sequencing was CD8+ T cells from PBMCs. The chain is made from TRBV4-1 and TRBJ2-7, and 7 junctional nucleotides match TRBD2. This clonotype originated in a human donor with multiple sclerosis. The CDR3 protein is CASSQDGGLGKYEQYF. The sequenced DNA: TGCGCCAGCAGCCAAGATGGTGGACTAGGAAAATACGAGCAGTACTTC.